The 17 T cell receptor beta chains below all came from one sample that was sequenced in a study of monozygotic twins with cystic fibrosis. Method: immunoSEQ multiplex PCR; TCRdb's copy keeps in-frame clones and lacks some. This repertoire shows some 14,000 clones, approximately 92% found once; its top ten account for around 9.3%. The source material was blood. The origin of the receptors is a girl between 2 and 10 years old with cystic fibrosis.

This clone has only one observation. The CDR3 protein is CASSLMGDRDIQYF. CDR3 nucleotides: TGCGCCAGCAGCTTGATGGGGGATAGGGACATTCAGTACTTC. The V and J genes are TRBV5-1 and TRBJ2-4, with D perhaps matching TRBD1 or TRBD2 (5 bases each). This CDR3 region has 14 residues. V lost 1 base and J 8 bases, leaving 13 bases between the germline ends. Germline CDR1 is SGHRS and CDR2 is YFSETQ.

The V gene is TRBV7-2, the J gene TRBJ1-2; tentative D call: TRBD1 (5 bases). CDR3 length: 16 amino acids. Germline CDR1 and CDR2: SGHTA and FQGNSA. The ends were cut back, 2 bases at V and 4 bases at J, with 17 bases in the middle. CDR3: CASSLQGNGVGYGYTF. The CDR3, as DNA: TGTGCCAGCAGCTTACAGGGAAATGGAGTTGGCTATGGCTACACCTTC. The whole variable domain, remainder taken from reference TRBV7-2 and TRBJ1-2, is GAGVSQSPSNKVTEKGKDVELRCDPISGHTALYWYRQSLGQGLEFLIYFQGNSAPDKSGLPSDRFSAERTGGSVSTLTIQRTQQEDSAVYLCASSLQGNGVGYGYTFGSGTRLTVV.

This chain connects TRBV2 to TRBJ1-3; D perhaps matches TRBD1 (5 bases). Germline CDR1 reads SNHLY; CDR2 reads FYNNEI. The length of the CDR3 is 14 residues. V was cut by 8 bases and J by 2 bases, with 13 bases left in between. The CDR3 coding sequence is TGTGCCAGCCGTCCCCAGGGAACTGGAAACACCATATATTTT. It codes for CASRPQGTGNTIYF.

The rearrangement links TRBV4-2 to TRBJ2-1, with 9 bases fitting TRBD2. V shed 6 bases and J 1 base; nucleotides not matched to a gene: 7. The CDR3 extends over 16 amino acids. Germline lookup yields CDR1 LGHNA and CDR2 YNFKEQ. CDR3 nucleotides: TGTGCCAGCAGGGAGATAGCGGGAGATTCCTACAATGAGCAGTTCTTC. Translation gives CASREIAGDSYNEQFF.

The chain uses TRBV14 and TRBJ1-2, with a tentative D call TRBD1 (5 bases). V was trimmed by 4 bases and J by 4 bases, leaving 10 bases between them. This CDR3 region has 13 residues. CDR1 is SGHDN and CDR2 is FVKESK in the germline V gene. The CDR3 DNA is TGTGCCAGCAGCCCGTCCGGGACCTATGGCTACACCTTC. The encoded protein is CASSPSGTYGYTF.

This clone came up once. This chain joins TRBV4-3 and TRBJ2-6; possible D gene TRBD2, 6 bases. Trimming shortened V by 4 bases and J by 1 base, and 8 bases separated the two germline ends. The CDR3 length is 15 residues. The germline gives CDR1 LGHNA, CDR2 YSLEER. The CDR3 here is CASSPGGSGANVLTF. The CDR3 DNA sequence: TGCGCCAGCAGCCCTGGAGGGTCTGGGGCCAACGTCCTGACTTTC.

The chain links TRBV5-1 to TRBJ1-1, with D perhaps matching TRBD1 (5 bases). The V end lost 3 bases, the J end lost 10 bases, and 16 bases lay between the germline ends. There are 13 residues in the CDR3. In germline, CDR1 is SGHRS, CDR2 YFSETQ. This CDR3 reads CASSSTALVGAFF. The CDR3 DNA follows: TGCGCCAGCAGCTCGACAGCGTTGGTAGGAGCTTTCTTT. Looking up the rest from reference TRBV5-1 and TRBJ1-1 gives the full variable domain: KAGVTQTPRYLIKTRGQQVTLSCSPISGHRSVSWYQQTPGQGLQFLFEYFSETQRNKGNFPGRFSGRQFSNSRSEMNVSTLELGDSALYLCASSSTALVGAFFGQGTRLTVV.

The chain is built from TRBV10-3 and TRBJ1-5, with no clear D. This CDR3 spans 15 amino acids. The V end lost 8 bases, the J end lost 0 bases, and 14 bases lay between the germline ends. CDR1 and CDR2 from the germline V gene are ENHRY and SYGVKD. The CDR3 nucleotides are TGTGCCATCGGGCCCGGGCAAGATAGCAATCAGCCCCAGCATTTT. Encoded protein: CAIGPGQDSNQPQHF.

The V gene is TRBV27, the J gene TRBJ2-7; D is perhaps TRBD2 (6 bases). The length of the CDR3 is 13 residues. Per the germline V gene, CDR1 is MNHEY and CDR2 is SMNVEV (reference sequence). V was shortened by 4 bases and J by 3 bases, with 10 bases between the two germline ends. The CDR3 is CASSSGTVYEQYF. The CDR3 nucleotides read TGTGCCAGCAGTTCCGGGACTGTCTACGAGCAGTACTTC.

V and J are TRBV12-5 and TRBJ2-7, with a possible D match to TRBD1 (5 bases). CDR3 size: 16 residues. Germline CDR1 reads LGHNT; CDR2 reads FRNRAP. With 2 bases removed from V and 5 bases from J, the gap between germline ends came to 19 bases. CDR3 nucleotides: TGTGCTAGTGGTTTGCCTCCCATGGCAGGGATGGACGAGCAGTACTTC. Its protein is CASGLPPMAGMDEQYF.

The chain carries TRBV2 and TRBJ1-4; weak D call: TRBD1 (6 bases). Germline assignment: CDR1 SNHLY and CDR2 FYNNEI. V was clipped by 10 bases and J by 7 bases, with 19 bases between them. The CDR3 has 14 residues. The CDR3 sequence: CATRGGRGGEKLFF. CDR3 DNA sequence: TGTGCCACCCGCGGTGGAAGGGGGGGTGAAAAACTGTTTTTT.

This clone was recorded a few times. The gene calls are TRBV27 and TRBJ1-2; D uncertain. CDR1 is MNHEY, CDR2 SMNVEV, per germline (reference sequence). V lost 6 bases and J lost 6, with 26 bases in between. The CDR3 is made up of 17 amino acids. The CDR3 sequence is CASSYVGLRGGKDGYTF. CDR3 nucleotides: TGTGCCAGCAGCTATGTGGGTTTGCGGGGAGGGAAGGATGGCTACACCTTC.

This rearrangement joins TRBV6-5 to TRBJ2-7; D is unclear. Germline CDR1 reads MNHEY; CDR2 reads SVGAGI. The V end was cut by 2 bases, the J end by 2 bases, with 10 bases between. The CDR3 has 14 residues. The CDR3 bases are TGTGCCAGCAGTTACACGGGCAGAACCTACGAGCAGTACTTC. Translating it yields CASSYTGRTYEQYF.

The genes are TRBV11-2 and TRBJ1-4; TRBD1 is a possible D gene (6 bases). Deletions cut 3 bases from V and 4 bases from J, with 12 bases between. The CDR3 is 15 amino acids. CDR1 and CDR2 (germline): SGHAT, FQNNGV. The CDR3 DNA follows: TGTGCCAGCAGCTTCCGACAGGCCAGTAATGAAAAACTGTTTTTT. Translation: CASSFRQASNEKLFF.

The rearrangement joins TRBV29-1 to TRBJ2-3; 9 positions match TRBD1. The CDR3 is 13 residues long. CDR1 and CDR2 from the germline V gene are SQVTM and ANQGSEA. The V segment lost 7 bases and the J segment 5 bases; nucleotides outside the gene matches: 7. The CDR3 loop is CSAVQGAIDTQYF. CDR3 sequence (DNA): TGCAGCGCCGTACAGGGGGCAATAGATACGCAGTATTTT.

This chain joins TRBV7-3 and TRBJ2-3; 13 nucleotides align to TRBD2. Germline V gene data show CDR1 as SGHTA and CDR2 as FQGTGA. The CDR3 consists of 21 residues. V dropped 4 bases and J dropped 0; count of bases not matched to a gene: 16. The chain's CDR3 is CASSSGTSGTSEMVSTDTQYF. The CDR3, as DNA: TGTGCCAGCAGCTCCGGGACTAGCGGGACGTCCGAGATGGTTAGCACAGATACGCAGTATTTT.

The CDR3 nucleotides are TGTGCCAGCAGTTTAGGAGGACCCTACAATGAGCAGTTCTTC. This translates into CASSLGGPYNEQFF. This sequence joins TRBV27 and TRBJ2-1, with a tentative D call TRBD2 (5 bases). Germline lookup yields CDR1 MNHEY and CDR2 SMNVEV (reference sequence). V lost 2 bases to trimming and J lost 2 bases, with 7 bases between them. CDR3 length: 14 amino acids.